What follows are 13 T cell receptor beta chains derived from one specimen sequenced in a study of Ad26.COV2.S vaccination and SARS-CoV-2 variants. Treatment specified: approximately 18 received Ad26.COV2.S at low or high dose, single or two shots; roughly five received placebo; per-sample allocation not given. Day 63 after the first injection of vaccine or placebo was the sampling time. The table came from immunoSEQ multiplex PCR; TCRdb's copy has only in-frame clones and leaves some out. The sample yields about 320,000 clones, approximately 80% seen once. Sequences were derived from peripheral blood, sampled in a trial of Ad26.COV2.S vaccine versus placebo. The source of these receptors is a person between 18 and 59 years old who received the Ad26.COV2.S COVID-19 vaccine or a placebo.

This chain uses TRBV28 with TRBJ1-1; D is uncertain. Germline loops: CDR1 MDHEN, CDR2 SYDVKM. V was cut by 5 bases and J by 5 bases, with 15 bases left in between. The CDR3 runs 14 residues. The CDR3 reads CASSPYGRGTEAFF. The CDR3 DNA reads TGTGCCAGCAGTCCGTATGGGCGCGGTACTGAAGCTTTCTTT.

The V gene is TRBV6-5, the J gene TRBJ2-7; 9 bases align to TRBD1. J gave up 7 bases and V 1 base, and 8 bases lay outside the gene matches. The V gene's germline CDR1 is MNHEY and CDR2 SVGAGI. The CDR3 sequence is 15 residues long. The DNA for the CDR3 is TGTGCCAGCAGTTACTGGGGACAGGGACTGGAAGAGCAGTACTTC. This translates into CASSYWGQGLEEQYF.

This rearrangement joins TRBV7-9 to TRBJ2-7; D gene uncertain. V was pared by 6 bases and J by 2 bases, with 8 bases between. The germline gives CDR1 SEHNR, CDR2 FQNEAQ (reference sequence). The CDR3 covers 12 residues. CDR3 sequence reads: CASRGGTYEQYF. The CDR3 DNA sequence: TGTGCCAGCAGAGGTGGAACCTACGAGCAGTACTTC.

This sequence joins TRBV3-1 (or the pseudogene TRBV3-2) and TRBJ2-7; maybe TRBD1 (5 bases). The CDR3 has 13 residues. Germline CDR1 is LGHDT and CDR2 is YNNKEL (reference sequence). V lost 4 bases and J lost 3, with 10 bases in between. As DNA, the CDR3 is TGTGCCAGCAGCCGTCAGGGTATCTACGAGCAGTACTTC. This translates into CASSRQGIYEQYF.

This clone occurred a few times. V gene TRBV3-1 (or the pseudogene TRBV3-2) combines with J gene TRBJ1-2; 10 nucleotides align to TRBD1. The CDR3 consists of 15 residues. CDR1 LGHDT and CDR2 YNNKEL come from the germline V gene (reference sequence). Germline trimming cut 5 bases from V and 7 bases from J; bases unmatched to any gene: 10. Here the CDR3 DNA reads TGTGCCAGCAGCGTCCCCGGGACAGGGGCTGGTGGCTACACCTTC. Amino acids: CASSVPGTGAGGYTF.

V is TRBV28 and J is TRBJ1-1; D is unclear. Germline V gene lookup returns CDR1 MDHEN and CDR2 SYDVKM. The CDR3 extends over 12 amino acids. Deletions cut 5 bases from V and 10 bases from J, with 14 bases between. CDR3 sequence: CASSPIWAGAFF. The CDR3 bases are TGTGCCAGCAGTCCGATTTGGGCGGGAGCTTTCTTT.

The DNA for the CDR3 is TGTGCCTGGAGTGTACACAGGGGGGAGACCCAGTACTTC. It encodes CAWSVHRGETQYF. The rearrangement joins TRBV30 to TRBJ2-5; TRBD1 matches at 8 bases. Germline CDR1 reads GTSNPN; CDR2 reads SVGIG (reference sequence). The CDR3 loop spans 13 amino acids. The junction had 2 bases not matched to a gene; V was cut back by 0 bases and J by 5 bases.

This chain uses TRBV3-1 (or the pseudogene TRBV3-2) with TRBJ2-3, with 10 bases that match TRBD1. The germline CDR1 and CDR2 sequences are LGHDT and YNNKEL (reference sequence). V shed 0 bases, J shed 14 bases, and the junction held 11 bases outside the gene matches. The CDR3 has 15 residues. The CDR3 sequence: CASSQDPRTGGYVYF. CDR3 bases: TGTGCCAGCAGCCAAGACCCTAGGACAGGGGGGTATGTGTATTTT.

The rearrangement uses TRBV11-3 and TRBJ1-5, with TRBD1 identical over 8 bases. V gave up 2 bases and J gave up 1 base; unmatched junction bases: 7. Germline V lookup: CDR1 SGHNT, CDR2 YENEEA. The CDR3 is 17 residues long. This chain's CDR3 is CASSLRTQGESNQPQHF. The CDR3 DNA reads as TGTGCCAGCAGCTTAAGAACACAGGGGGAAAGCAATCAGCCCCAGCATTTT.

This CDR3 is CASSPNREETQYF. The CDR3 DNA follows: TGTGCCAGTAGTCCAAACAGGGAAGAGACCCAGTACTTC. The chain recombines TRBV19 with TRBJ2-5; a possible D gene is TRBD1 (6 bases). Germline V lookup: CDR1 LNHDA, CDR2 SQIVND (reference sequence). This CDR3 is built from 13 residues. Trimming pared 5 bases from V and 3 bases from J, leaving 10 bases between. The entire variable domain, with the rest obtained from reference TRBV19 and TRBJ2-5, is as follows: DGGITQSPKYLFRKEGQNVTLSCEQNLNHDAMYWYRQDPGQGLRLIYYSQIVNDFQKGDIAEGYSVSREKKESFPLTVTSAQKNPTAFYLCASSPNREETQYFGPGTRLLVL.

The V gene is TRBV2, the J gene TRBJ2-5, with D hard to call. V lost 7 bases and J 9 bases, leaving 24 bases between the germline ends. The CDR3 spans 15 residues. Germline assignment: CDR1 SNHLY and CDR2 FYNNEI. CDR3 nucleotide sequence: TGTGCCAGCATTGTGATCAGGAATACCAAGAGGTCCCAGTACTTC. Protein product: CASIVIRNTKRSQYF.

The chain links TRBV18 to TRBJ2-7, with D maybe TRBD2 (7 bases). The length of the CDR3 is 15 residues. Germline CDR1 KGHSH, CDR2 LQKENI. V lost 2 bases and J 6 bases, leaving 17 bases between the germline ends. The DNA of the CDR3 is TGTGCCAGCTCACCAGGGGGGGCGGTTCGAATCGAGCAGTACTTC. It translates to CASSPGGAVRIEQYF.

J is TRBJ1-6 and V is TRBV19, with D possibly being TRBD1 (6 bases). CDR1 is LNHDA, CDR2 SQIVND, per germline (reference sequence). The CDR3 runs to 19 residues. Trimming pared 5 bases from V and 6 bases from J, leaving 26 bases between. Written as DNA, the CDR3 is TGTGCCAGTAGTTCCGGACAGAGACTGACCCTAATTTGTAATTCACCCCTCCACTTT. It specifies CASSSGQRLTLICNSPLHF. Full variable domain (rest looked up from reference TRBV19 and TRBJ1-6): DGGITQSPKYLFRKEGQNVTLSCEQNLNHDAMYWYRQDPGQGLRLIYYSQIVNDFQKGDIAEGYSVSREKKESFPLTVTSAQKNPTAFYLCASSSGQRLTLICNSPLHFGNGTRLTVT.